This TCR beta chain was obtained from a study of CD8 T cells in ankylosing spondylitis. Study-level results: Past research had described some motif variants in reactive arthritis synovial fluid and blood. Within matched ankylosing spondylitis synovial fluid, disease-linked clones were reportedly significantly enriched. A motif in TCR beta, a set of about 8 highly homologous variants, appeared characteristic of ankylosing spondylitis blood.

Regarding this clonotype: Antigen: not known.

As the method for making TCR beta libraries, quantitative 5'-RACE with molecular barcodes was used. TCRdb passed the 5' RACE reads through MiXCR, listing each CDR3 protein once. The table records roughly 130,000 distinct CDR3 sequences, around 13% of them present only once. Sequencing was done on a sample of blood, either unsorted or a sorted T cell fraction (not recorded which). This receptor was obtained from a female donor with ankylosing spondylitis or in good health (not recorded which).

For the CDR3, the DNA is TGCGCCAGCAGCTTGGAGGGCAGTCACTCTGGGGCCAACGTCCTGACTTTC. This translates into CASSLEGSHSGANVLTF. The rearrangement uses TRBV5-1 and TRBJ2-6, with D unclear. CDR1 and CDR2 from the germline V gene are SGHRS and YFSETQ. V was shortened by 0 bases and J by 0 bases, with 10 bases between the two germline ends. The CDR3 sequence is 17 residues long.